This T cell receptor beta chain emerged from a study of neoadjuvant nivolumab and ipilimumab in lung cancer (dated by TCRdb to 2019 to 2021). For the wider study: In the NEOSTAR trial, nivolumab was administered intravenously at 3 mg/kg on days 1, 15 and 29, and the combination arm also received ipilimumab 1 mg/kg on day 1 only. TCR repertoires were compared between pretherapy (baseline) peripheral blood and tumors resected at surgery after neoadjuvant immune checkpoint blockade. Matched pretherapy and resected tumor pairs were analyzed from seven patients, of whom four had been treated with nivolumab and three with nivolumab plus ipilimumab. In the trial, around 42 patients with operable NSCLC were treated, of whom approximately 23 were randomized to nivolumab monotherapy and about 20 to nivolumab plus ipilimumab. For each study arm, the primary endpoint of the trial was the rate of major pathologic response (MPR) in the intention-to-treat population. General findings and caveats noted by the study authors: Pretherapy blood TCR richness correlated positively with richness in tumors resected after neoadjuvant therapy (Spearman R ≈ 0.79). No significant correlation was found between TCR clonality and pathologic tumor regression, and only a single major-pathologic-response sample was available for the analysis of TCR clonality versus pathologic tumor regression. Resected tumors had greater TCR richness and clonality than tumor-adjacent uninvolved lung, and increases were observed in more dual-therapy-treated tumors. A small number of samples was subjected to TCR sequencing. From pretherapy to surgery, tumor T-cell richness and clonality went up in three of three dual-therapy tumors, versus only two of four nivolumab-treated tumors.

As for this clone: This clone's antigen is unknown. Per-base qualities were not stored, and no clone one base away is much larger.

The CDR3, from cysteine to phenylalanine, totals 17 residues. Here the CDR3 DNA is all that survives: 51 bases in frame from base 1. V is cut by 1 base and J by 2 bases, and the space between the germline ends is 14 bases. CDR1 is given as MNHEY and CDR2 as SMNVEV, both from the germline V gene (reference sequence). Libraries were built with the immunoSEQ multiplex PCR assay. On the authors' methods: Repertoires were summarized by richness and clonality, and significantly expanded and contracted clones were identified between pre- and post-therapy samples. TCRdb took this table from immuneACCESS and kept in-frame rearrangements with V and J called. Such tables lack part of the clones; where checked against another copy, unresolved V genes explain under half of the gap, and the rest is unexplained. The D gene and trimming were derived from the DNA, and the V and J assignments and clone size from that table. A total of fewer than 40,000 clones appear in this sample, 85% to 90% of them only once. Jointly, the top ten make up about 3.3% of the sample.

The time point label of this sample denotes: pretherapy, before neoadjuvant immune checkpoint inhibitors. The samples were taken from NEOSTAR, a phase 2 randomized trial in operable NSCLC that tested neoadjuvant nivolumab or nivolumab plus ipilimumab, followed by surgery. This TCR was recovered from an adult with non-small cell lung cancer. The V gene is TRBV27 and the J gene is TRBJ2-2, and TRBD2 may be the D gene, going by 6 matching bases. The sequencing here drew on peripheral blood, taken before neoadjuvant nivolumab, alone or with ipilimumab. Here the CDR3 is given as CASSLFTRGTNTGELFF. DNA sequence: TGTGCCAGCAGTTTATTTACTCGGGGGACCAACACCGGGGAGCTGTTTTTT.